The next 25 T cell receptor beta chains were all read from a single sample in a study of blood T cell repertoires in COVID-19. Data came from immunoSEQ multiplex PCR; TCRdb stores just in-frame clones and leaves some out. The sample carries 400,000 to 450,000 clones, about 87% recorded once. The source material was peripheral blood. These receptors originate from a woman aged 45 to 65 with COVID-19, enrolled during active disease.

The chain is built from TRBV28 and TRBJ1-4; 7 bases match TRBD1. CDR1 and CDR2 from the germline V gene are MDHEN and SYDVKM. The CDR3 runs 15 residues. V was clipped by 2 bases and J by 5 bases; unmatched bases: 5. The CDR3 DNA reads TGTGCCAGCAGTTTAGTGGGCAGGGGGAATGAAAAACTGTTTTTT. Protein sequence: CASSLVGRGNEKLFF.

This chain joins TRBV3-1 (or the pseudogene TRBV3-2) and TRBJ2-3; no firm D call. This CDR3 comprises 14 residues. Deletions cut 3 bases from V and 0 bases from J, with 7 bases between. From germline, CDR1 is LGHDT and CDR2 YNNKEL (reference sequence). The CDR3 nucleotides read TGTGCCAGCAGCCACTCCGGGAGCACAGATACGCAGTATTTT. It is translated as CASSHSGSTDTQYF.

This chain links TRBV14 with TRBJ1-5, with D maybe TRBD1 (6 bases). The CDR3 totals 16 residues. Trimming took 8 bases from V and 5 from J, leaving 22 bases between them. The germline CDR1 and CDR2 sequences are SGHDN and FVKESK. The CDR3 is CASPNPHRVEDQPQHF. CDR3 in DNA: TGTGCCAGCCCCAACCCTCACAGGGTGGAGGATCAGCCCCAGCATTTT.

The V gene is TRBV6-5, the J gene TRBJ1-1; D is unresolved. There are 13 residues in the CDR3. CDR1 and CDR2 from the germline V gene are MNHEY and SVGAGI. The V end lost 10 bases, the J end lost 0 bases, and 12 bases lay between the germline ends. This CDR3 is CATKQSLNTEAFF. The DNA of the CDR3 is TGTGCCACCAAACAGAGCTTGAACACTGAAGCTTTCTTT.

The rearrangement links TRBV25-1 to TRBJ2-3; 13 nucleotides match TRBD2. CDR3 length: 17 residues. The V and J ends lost 3 bases and 4 bases, in that order; junction bases with no gene match: 7. Germline loops: CDR1 MGHDK, CDR2 SYGVNS. The CDR3 protein is CASSDSPTSGGSDTQYF. The CDR3 coding sequence is TGTGCCAGCAGTGATTCCCCGACTAGCGGGGGGTCAGATACGCAGTATTTT.

The genes are TRBV28 and TRBJ1-1; 10 bases are shared with TRBD1. With V trimmed by 1 base and J by 11 bases, 7 bases remained unmatched. Germline V gene sequence: CDR1 MDHEN, CDR2 SYDVKM. The CDR3 is 14 amino acids. The chain's CDR3 is CASSLSGDRGTAFF. Written as DNA, the CDR3 is TGTGCCAGCAGTTTATCCGGGGACAGGGGTACGGCTTTCTTT. The complete variable domain, with remaining parts taken from reference TRBV28 and TRBJ1-1, reads DVKVTQSSRYLVKRTGEKVFLECVQDMDHENMFWYRQDPGLGLRLIYFSYDVKMKEKGDIPEGYSVSREKKERFSLILESASTNQTSMYLCASSLSGDRGTAFFGQGTRLTVV.

V and J are TRBV9 and TRBJ2-4; 11 bases align to TRBD1. Germline CDR1 is SGDLS and CDR2 is YYNGEE. Trimming took 4 bases from V and 4 from J; bases not matched to a gene: 7. The CDR3 extends over 16 amino acids. The CDR3 sequence: CASSTGQGASKNIQYF. The CDR3 DNA reads TGTGCCAGCAGCACCGGACAGGGGGCGTCAAAAAACATTCAGTACTTC.

The V and J genes are TRBV7-9 and TRBJ1-2, with unresolved D. Looked up from germline, CDR1 is SEHNR and CDR2 is FQNEAQ (reference sequence). V was cut by 1 base and J by 4 bases, with 16 bases left in between. The CDR3 consists of 16 residues. Here the CDR3 reads CASSLGRFERIYGYTF. CDR3 in DNA: TGTGCCAGCAGCTTAGGCCGATTCGAGAGAATCTATGGCTACACCTTC.

The chain is built from TRBV30 and TRBJ2-5, with TRBD2 identical over 9 bases. The CDR3 runs to 15 residues. The V and J ends lost 2 bases and 2 bases, in that order; junction bases with no gene match: 6. Germline V gives CDR1 GTSNPN, CDR2 SVGIG (reference sequence). The CDR3 sequence: CAWSSSGAYQETQYF. The CDR3 DNA reads TGTGCCTGGAGTTCTAGCGGGGCGTATCAAGAGACCCAGTACTTC.

The chain has TRBV28 and TRBJ2-6; D gene uncertain. The germline CDR1 and CDR2 sequences are MDHEN and SYDVKM. The CDR3 totals 15 residues. Trimming took 5 bases from V and 4 from J, leaving 12 bases between them. For the CDR3, the DNA is TGTGCCAGCAGTACACACGGAGCAGGGGCCAACGTCCTGACTTTC. Translation gives CASSTHGAGANVLTF.

This chain's CDR3 is CASSLSSGTGVNTEAFF. The CDR3 coding sequence is TGTGCCAGCAGTTTATCATCCGGGACAGGGGTGAACACTGAAGCTTTCTTT. V is TRBV28 and J is TRBJ1-1; TRBD1 aligns across 10 bases. CDR3 length: 17 residues. The V gene's germline CDR1 is MDHEN and CDR2 SYDVKM. Trimming removed 1 base from V and 0 bases from J; junction bases left unmatched: 5.

The CDR3 DNA is TGTGCCATCAGTGAGTCGGGACAAGGAAACACCATATATTTT. Its translation is CAISESGQGNTIYF. The J gene is TRBJ1-3, the V gene TRBV10-3; TRBD1 might be the D (6 bases). This CDR3 is 14 amino acids long. V dropped 0 bases and J dropped 4 bases, with 7 bases sitting between them. Germline V gene lookup returns CDR1 ENHRY and CDR2 SYGVKD.

The chain recombines TRBV7-3 with TRBJ2-3; D unclear. The ends were cut back, 5 bases at V and 1 base at J, with 13 bases in the middle. The CDR3 covers 15 residues. The V gene's germline CDR1 is SGHTA and CDR2 FQGTGA. The CDR3 DNA reads TGTGCCAGCAGCGACCATGGGCTTCGCACAGATACGCAGTATTTT. Its translation: CASSDHGLRTDTQYF.

The chain links TRBV4-1 to TRBJ2-2; no clear D gene. The CDR3 runs to 14 residues. Germline V gene sequence: CDR1 MGHRA, CDR2 YSYEKL. The V gene lost 2 bases and the J gene lost 1 base, with 5 bases spanning the gap. CDR3 loop: CASSQLENTGELFF. The CDR3 DNA follows: TGCGCCAGCAGCCAACTAGAGAACACCGGGGAGCTGTTTTTT.

The chain employs TRBV5-4 and TRBJ2-7, with D perhaps matching TRBD1 (6 bases). CDR1 and CDR2 from the germline V gene are SGHNT and YYREEE (reference sequence). Trimming shortened V by 0 bases and J by 4 bases, and 11 bases separated the two germline ends. The CDR3 spans 14 residues. Here the CDR3 DNA reads TGTGCCAGCAGCTTGGACAGGGAAGTGTACGAGCAGTACTTC. Its protein is CASSLDREVYEQYF.

The CDR3 coding sequence is TGCGCCAGCAGCTTGGCCAGCGGGGGCTACGAGCAGTACTTC. It codes for CASSLASGGYEQYF. V usage is TRBV5-1 and J usage is TRBJ2-7, with 8 bases matching TRBD2. Unmatched junction bases numbered 2, after V lost 0 bases and J lost 3 bases. The CDR3 runs 14 residues. The germline V gene has CDR1 SGHRS and CDR2 YFSETQ.

The CDR3 sequence is CASSQIGKGVNTEAFF. CDR3 nucleotide sequence: TGCGCCAGCAGCCAAATCGGGAAGGGTGTGAACACTGAAGCTTTCTTT. The V and J genes are TRBV4-1 and TRBJ1-1; no clear D. Deletions cut 2 bases from V and 0 bases from J, with 13 bases between. Germline V gives CDR1 MGHRA, CDR2 YSYEKL. The CDR3 consists of 16 residues.

DNA for the CDR3: TGTGCCAGCAGTTTAGTCACAGGGGGCGAAGCTTTCTTT. It codes for CASSLVTGGEAFF. The chain combines TRBV12-3 or TRBV12-4 with TRBJ1-1; 9 bases match TRBD1. The V segment lost 1 base and the J segment 8 bases; nucleotides outside the gene matches: 2. The CDR3 is 13 amino acids.

The V gene is TRBV23-1, the J gene TRBJ2-7; D gene uncertain. TRBV23-1 is placed among ORFs of uncertain function. CDR3 length: 13 residues. V was pared by 8 bases and J by 3 bases, with 14 bases between. CDR3 in DNA: TGCGCCAGCGGTCCTTACCCGGGCTACGAGCAGTACTTC. Translated: CASGPYPGYEQYF.

This clone occurred a few times. The V gene is TRBV10-3, the J gene TRBJ1-1; D ambiguous. Per the germline V gene, CDR1 is ENHRY and CDR2 is SYGVKD. V lost 4 bases and J 6 bases, leaving 15 bases between the germline ends. This CDR3 spans 14 amino acids. The CDR3 loop reads CAISGHSEGSEAFF. CDR3 nucleotides: TGTGCCATCAGTGGACATTCCGAGGGTTCTGAAGCTTTCTTT.

The chain recombines TRBV24-1 with TRBJ1-4; 10 positions agree with TRBD1. Germline V gene sequence: CDR1 KGHDR, CDR2 SFDVKD. CDR3 length equals 16 residues. Trimming at V came to 8 bases and at J to 6 bases, leaving 11 bases not matched to a gene. CDR3: CATIWDRGIEDEKLFF. The CDR3 DNA follows: TGTGCCACCATTTGGGACAGGGGAATTGAGGATGAAAAACTGTTTTTT.

V and J are TRBV5-1 and TRBJ2-2, with a weak D call TRBD2 (6 bases). CDR3 size: 15 residues. Germline V gene sequence: CDR1 SGHRS, CDR2 YFSETQ. Trimming cost V 4 bases and J 5 bases, with 15 bases left between them. The CDR3 protein is CASSPRDSRTGELFF. CDR3 sequence (DNA): TGCGCCAGCAGCCCCCGGGACTCACGAACCGGGGAGCTGTTTTTT.

The V gene is TRBV6-6, the J gene TRBJ1-5; 7 bases are a match to TRBD1. Trimming took 5 bases from V and 4 from J; bases not matched to a gene: 14. The CDR3 spans 17 residues. The germline CDR1 and CDR2 sequences are MNHNY and SVGAGI (reference sequence). The CDR3 DNA follows: TGTGCCAGCAGTCACCTACCGGGACAGCTCGGGAATCAGCCCCAGCATTTT. Its translation: CASSHLPGQLGNQPQHF.

Concerning this clone itself: Other DNA sequences from this sample encode an identical CDR3 as well. V is TRBV18 and J is TRBJ2-7, with TRBD1 as a possible D gene (6 bases). The CDR3 is 12 amino acids. The V end was cut by 6 bases, the J end by 4 bases, with 10 bases between. CDR1 KGHSH and CDR2 LQKENI come from the germline V gene. The CDR3 here is CASSPTGYEQYF. The CDR3, as DNA: TGTGCCAGCTCCCCGACAGGTTACGAGCAGTACTTC.

V usage is TRBV7-9 and J usage is TRBJ1-1; D remains unclear. The CDR3 spans 14 residues. Germline CDR1 is SEHNR and CDR2 is FQNEAQ (reference sequence). V lost 2 bases, J lost 6 bases, and 13 bases lay in between. The CDR3 nucleotides read TGTGCCAGCAGCTTAATGGCCACCGTACCTGAAGCTTTCTTT. Translating gives CASSLMATVPEAFF.